The following is a TCR beta chain sequence with its context. V trimming: 2 bases; J trimming: 3 bases; junction bases outside the gene matches: 7. The CDR3 runs to 17 residues. Germline loops: CDR1 MGHRA, CDR2 YSYEKL. This specimen belongs to a study of blood T cell repertoires in COVID-19. Whole-study context: The origin of the acute and convalescent COVID-19 samples was the United States, Italy and Spain. In each case, the material was cDNA or gDNA derived from T cells, B-cell-depleted T cells, or PBMCs.

Per the authors' pipeline: Cell counts per sample came from amplifying reference gene primers. Generated by immunoSEQ multiplex PCR, the TCRdb table keeps only in-frame clones and is missing some. V and J calls and clone size are those listed in that table; D and trimming were worked out from the DNA. The profile shows approximately 150,000 clones, about 88% of them singletons. Sequenced sample: peripheral blood. The receptor was derived from a middle-aged man who had recovered from COVID-19. The chain joins TRBV4-1 to TRBJ2-3; 11 nucleotides line up with TRBD1. This CDR3 reads CASSQITRDRGTDTQYF. The DNA of the CDR3 is TGCGCCAGCAGCCAAATTACACGGGACAGGGGGACAGATACGCAGTATTTT.